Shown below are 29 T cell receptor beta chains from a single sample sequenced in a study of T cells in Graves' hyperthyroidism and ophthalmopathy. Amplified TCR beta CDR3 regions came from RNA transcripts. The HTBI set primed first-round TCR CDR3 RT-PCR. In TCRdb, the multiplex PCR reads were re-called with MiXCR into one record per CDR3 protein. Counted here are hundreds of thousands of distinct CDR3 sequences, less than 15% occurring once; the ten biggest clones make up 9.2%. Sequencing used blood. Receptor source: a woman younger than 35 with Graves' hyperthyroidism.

Here the CDR3 DNA reads TGCGCCAGCAGTTTTTATCAGGATGAAAAACTGTTTTTT. Its protein product is CASSFYQDEKLFF. The chain uses TRBV5-1 and TRBJ1-4; D is ambiguous. V shed 5 bases and J shed 6 bases, with 11 bases lying between them. This CDR3 is built from 13 residues. Germline V CDR1 and CDR2: SGHRS, YFSETQ.

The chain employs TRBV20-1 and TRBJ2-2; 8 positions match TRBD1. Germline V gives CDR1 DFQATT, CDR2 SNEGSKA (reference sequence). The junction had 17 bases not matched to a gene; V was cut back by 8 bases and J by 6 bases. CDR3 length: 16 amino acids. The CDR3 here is CSTPLRDRLSSGELFF. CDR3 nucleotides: TGCAGTACGCCGCTTAGGGACAGGCTGAGCTCCGGGGAGCTGTTTTTT.

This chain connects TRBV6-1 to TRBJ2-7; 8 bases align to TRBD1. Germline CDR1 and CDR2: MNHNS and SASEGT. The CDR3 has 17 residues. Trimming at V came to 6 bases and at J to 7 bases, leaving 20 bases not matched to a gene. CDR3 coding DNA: TGTGCCAGCAGAGGACCGGGGCAGGGGGCACCTAGGGATGAGCAGTACTTC. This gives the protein CASRGPGQGAPRDEQYF.

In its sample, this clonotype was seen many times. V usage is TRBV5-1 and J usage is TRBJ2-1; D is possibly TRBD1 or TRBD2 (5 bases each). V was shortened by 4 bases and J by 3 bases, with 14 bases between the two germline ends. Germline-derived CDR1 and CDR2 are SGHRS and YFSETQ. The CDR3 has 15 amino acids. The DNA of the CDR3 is TGCGCCAGCAGCCCGGGACCGGGGAACTACAATGAGCAGTTCTTC. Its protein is CASSPGPGNYNEQFF.

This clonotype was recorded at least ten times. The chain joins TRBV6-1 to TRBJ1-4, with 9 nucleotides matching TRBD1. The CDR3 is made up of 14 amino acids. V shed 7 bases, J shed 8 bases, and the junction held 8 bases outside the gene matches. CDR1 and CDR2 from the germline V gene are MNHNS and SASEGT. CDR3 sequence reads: CASTLTGGYEKLFF. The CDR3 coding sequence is TGTGCCAGCACCCTGACAGGGGGTTACGAAAAACTGTTTTTT.

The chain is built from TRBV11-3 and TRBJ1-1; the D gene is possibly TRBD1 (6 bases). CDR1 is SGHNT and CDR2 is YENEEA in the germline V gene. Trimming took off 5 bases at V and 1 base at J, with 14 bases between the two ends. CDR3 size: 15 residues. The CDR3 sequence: CASSAGTGANTEAFF. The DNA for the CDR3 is TGTGCCAGCAGCGCCGGCACGGGGGCGAACACTGAAGCTTTCTTT.

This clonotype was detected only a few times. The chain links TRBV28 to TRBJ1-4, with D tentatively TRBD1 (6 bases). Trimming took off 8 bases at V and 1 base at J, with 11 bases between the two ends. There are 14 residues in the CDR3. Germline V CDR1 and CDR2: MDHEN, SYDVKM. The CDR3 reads CASPSRGTNEKLFF. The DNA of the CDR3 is TGTGCCAGCCCCTCCAGGGGAACTAATGAAAAACTGTTTTTT.

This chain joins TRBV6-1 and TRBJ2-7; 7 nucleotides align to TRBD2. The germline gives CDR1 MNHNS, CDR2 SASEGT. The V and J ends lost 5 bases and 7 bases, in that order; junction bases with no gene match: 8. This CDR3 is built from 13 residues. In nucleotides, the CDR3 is TGTGCCAGCAGTACCCGCCCCGGGGGGGAGCAGTACTTC. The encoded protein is CASSTRPGGEQYF.

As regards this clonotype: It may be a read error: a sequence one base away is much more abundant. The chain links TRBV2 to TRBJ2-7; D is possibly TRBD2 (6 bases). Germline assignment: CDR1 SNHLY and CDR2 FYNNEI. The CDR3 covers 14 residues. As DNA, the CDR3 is TGTGTCAGCCTTGGGCGGGGCAGCTCCTACGAGCAGTACTTC. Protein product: CVSLGRGSSYEQYF.

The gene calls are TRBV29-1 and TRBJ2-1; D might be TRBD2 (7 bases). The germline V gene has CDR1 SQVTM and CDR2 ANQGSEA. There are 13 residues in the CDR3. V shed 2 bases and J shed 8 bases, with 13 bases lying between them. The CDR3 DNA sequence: TGCAGCGTTGAAAAGGGGGGGGCTGATGAGCAGTTCTTC. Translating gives CSVEKGGADEQFF.

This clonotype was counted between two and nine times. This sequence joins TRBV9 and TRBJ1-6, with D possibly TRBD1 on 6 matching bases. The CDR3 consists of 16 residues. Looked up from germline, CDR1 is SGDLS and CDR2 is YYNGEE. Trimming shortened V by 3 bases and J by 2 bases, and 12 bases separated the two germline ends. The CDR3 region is CASSAGQSTYNSPLHF. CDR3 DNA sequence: TGTGCCAGCAGCGCAGGACAGAGTACCTATAATTCACCCCTCCACTTT. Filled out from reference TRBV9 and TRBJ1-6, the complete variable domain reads DSGVTQTPKHLITATGQRVTLRCSPRSGDLSVYWYQQSLDQGLQFLIQYYNGEERAKGNILERFSAQQFPDLHSELNLSSLELGDSALYFCASSAGQSTYNSPLHFGNGTRLTVT.

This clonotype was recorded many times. CDR3 region: CASSRGQNAQHF. DNA for the CDR3: TGTGCCAGCAGCCGGGGACAGAATGCCCAGCATTTT. The chain has TRBV6-1 and TRBJ1-5; 7 nucleotides line up with TRBD1. The ends lost 6 bases at V and 11 bases at J; junction bases unmatched: 7. Germline CDR1 is MNHNS and CDR2 is SASEGT. This CDR3 is 12 amino acids long.

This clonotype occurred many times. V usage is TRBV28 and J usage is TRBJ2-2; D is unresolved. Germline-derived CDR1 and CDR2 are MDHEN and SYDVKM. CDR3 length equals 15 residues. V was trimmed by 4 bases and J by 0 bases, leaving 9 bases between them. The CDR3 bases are TGTGCCAGCAGTTCGGCAGGAGCGAACACCGGGGAGCTGTTTTTT. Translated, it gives CASSSAGANTGELFF.

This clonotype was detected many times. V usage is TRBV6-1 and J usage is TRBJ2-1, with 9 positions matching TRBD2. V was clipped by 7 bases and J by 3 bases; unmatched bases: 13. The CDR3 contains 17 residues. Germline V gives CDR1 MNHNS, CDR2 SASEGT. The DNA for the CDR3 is TGTGCCAGCACCGGGGGGGGCCGGCGGGGGGGCTACAATGAGCAGTTCTTC. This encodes CASTGGGRRGGYNEQFF.

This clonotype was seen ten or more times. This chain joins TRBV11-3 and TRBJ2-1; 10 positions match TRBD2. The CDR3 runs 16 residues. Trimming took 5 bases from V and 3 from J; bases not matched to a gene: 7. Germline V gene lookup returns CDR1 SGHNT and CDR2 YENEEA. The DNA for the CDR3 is TGTGCCAGCAGCGAATTCGGGACTAGCGACTACAATGAGCAGTTCTTC. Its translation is CASSEFGTSDYNEQFF.

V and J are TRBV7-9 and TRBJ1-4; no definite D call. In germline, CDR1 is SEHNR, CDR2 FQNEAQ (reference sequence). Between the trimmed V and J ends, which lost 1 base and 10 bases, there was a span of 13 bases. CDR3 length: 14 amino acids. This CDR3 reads CASSLVQRSGKLFF. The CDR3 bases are TGTGCCAGCAGCTTAGTACAAAGGAGTGGAAAACTGTTTTTT.

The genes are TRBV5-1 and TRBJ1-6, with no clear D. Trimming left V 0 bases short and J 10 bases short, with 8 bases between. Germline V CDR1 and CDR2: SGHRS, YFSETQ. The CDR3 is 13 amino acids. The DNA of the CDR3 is TGCGCCAGCAGCTTGGCGATGGAATCACCCCTCCACTTT. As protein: CASSLAMESPLHF. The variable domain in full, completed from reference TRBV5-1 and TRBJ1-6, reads KAGVTQTPRYLIKTRGQQVTLSCSPISGHRSVSWYQQTPGQGLQFLFEYFSETQRNKGNFPGRFSGRQFSNSRSEMNVSTLELGDSALYLCASSLAMESPLHFGNGTRLTVT.

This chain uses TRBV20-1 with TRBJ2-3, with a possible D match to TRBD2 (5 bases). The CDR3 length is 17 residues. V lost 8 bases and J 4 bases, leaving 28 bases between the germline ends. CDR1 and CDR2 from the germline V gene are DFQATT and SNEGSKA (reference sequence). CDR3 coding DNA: TGCAGTACAGAATCGGGGTACAGCAGGTATACGGCAGATACGCAGTATTTT. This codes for CSTESGYSRYTADTQYF.

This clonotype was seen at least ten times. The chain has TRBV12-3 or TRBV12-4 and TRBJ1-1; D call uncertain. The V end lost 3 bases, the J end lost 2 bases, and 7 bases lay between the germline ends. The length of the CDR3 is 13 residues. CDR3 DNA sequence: TGTGCCAGCAGTTTTACATACAACACTGAAGCTTTCTTT. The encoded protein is CASSFTYNTEAFF.

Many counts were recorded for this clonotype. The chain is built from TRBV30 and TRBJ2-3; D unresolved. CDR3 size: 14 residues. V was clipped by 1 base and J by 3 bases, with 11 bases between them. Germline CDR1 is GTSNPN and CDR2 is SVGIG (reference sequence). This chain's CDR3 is CAWSAAGGTDTQYF. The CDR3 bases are TGTGCCTGGAGTGCGGCCGGTGGGACAGATACGCAGTATTTT.

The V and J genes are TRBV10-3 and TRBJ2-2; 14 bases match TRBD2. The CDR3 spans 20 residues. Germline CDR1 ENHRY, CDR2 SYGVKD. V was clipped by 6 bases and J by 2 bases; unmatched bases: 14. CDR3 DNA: TGTGCCATCAGGGGTCCGCCGGGACTAGCGGGAGTTAGCAACACCGGGGAGCTGTTTTTT. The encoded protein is CAIRGPPGLAGVSNTGELFF.

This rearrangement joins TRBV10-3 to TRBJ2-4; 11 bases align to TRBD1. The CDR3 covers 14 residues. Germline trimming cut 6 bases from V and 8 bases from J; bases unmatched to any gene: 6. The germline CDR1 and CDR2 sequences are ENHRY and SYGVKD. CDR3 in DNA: TGTGCCATCAGGGATGGGACAGGGGGGGACATTCAGTACTTC. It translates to CAIRDGTGGDIQYF.

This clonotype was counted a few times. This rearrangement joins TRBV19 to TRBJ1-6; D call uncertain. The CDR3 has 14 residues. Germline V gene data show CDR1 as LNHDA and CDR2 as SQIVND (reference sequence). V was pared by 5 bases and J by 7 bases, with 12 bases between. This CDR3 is CASSGRVANSPLHF. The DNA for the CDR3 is TGTGCCAGTAGTGGACGAGTGGCCAATTCACCCCTCCACTTT. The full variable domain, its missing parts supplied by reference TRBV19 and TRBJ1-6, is DGGITQSPKYLFRKEGQNVTLSCEQNLNHDAMYWYRQDPGQGLRLIYYSQIVNDFQKGDIAEGYSVSREKKESFPLTVTSAQKNPTAFYLCASSGRVANSPLHFGNGTRLTVT.

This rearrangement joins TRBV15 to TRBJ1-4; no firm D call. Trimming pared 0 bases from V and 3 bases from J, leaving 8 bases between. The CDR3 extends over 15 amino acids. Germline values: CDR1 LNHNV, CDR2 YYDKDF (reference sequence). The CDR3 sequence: CATSRDPSSNEKLFF. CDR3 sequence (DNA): TGTGCCACCAGCAGAGATCCCAGTTCTAATGAAAAACTGTTTTTT.

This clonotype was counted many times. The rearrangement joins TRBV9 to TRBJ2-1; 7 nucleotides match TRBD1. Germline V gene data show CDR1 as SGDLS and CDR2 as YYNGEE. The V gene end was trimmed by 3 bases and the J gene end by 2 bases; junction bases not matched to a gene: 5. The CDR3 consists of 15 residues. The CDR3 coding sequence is TGTGCCAGCAGCGCTCGGGACAGTCCCTACAATGAGCAGTTCTTC. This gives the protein CASSARDSPYNEQFF.

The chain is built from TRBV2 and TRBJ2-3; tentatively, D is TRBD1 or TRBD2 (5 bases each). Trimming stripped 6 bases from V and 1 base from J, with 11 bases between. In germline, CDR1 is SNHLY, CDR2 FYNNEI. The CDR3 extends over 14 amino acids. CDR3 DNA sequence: TGTGCCAGCAGATTACTGGGGGGCACAGATACGCAGTATTTT. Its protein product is CASRLLGGTDTQYF.

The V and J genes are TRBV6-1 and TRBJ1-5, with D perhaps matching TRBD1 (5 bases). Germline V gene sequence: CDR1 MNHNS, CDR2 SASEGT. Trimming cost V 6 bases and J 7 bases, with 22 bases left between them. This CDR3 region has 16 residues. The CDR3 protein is CASRDRGQGRDQPQHF. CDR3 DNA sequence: TGTGCCAGCAGGGACCGCGGGCAGGGAAGGGACCAGCCCCAGCATTTT.

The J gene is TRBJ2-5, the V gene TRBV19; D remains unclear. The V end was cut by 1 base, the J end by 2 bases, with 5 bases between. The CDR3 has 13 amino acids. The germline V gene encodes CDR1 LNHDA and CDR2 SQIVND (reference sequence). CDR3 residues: CASSIGYQETQYF. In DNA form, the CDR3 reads TGTGCCAGTAGTATAGGGTATCAAGAGACCCAGTACTTC.

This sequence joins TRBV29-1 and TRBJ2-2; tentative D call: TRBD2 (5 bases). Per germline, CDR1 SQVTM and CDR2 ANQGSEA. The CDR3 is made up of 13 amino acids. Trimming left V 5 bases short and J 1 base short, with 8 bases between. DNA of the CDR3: TGCAGCGTTCGGGATCTGAACACCGGGGAGCTGTTTTTT. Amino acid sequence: CSVRDLNTGELFF.